This is a list of T cell receptor beta chains from one sample in a study of human T cells and chemical hapten exposure. TCRdb reanalysed the RACE reads using MiXCR and keeps one entry per CDR3 protein. The repertoire holds roughly 38,000 distinct CDR3 sequences, with less than 15% as singletons. The sample here was whole blood, taken in connection with sensitization to the hapten diphenylcyclopropenone (DPC). These receptors all stem from a woman aged 40-49 years with alopecia areata. Some clones in this sample may be carry-over from other donors' samples. The CDR3 runs from the conserved cysteine through the conserved F or W. A D gene is named only where the DNA matches it firmly. Expanded clones get a size class; other rows say once, few or many, or leave the size out.

D gene: TRBD1
J gene: TRBJ2-2
clone size: many
V gene: TRBV18
CDR3 DNA: TGTGCCAGCTCACCACCTAACAGGGGGCAAACCGGGGAGCTGTTTTTT
CDR3 protein: CASSPPNRGQTGELFF

D gene: -
J gene: TRBJ2-2
clone size: few
V gene: TRBV7-3
CDR3 DNA: TGTGCCAGCAGCTTTCGGGCGGCGAACACCGGGGAGCTGTTTTTT
CDR3 protein: CASSFRAANTGELFF

D gene: -
J gene: TRBJ2-1
clone size: many
V gene: TRBV7-9
CDR3 DNA: TGTGCCAGCAGCATCCAACTAGCAGCCCTTACATATGAGCAGTTCTTC
CDR3 protein: CASSIQLAALTYEQFF

D gene: TRBD1
J gene: TRBJ1-6
clone size: many
V gene: TRBV20-1
CDR3 DNA: TGCAGTGCTAGAGGGACAGGAAATAATTCACCCCTCCACTTT
CDR3 protein: CSARGTGNNSPLHF

D gene: -
J gene: TRBJ1-1
clone size: -
V gene: TRBV7-8
CDR3 DNA: TGTGCCAGCAGCTTGGAGAAACAGGCCTACACTGAAGCTTTCTTT
CDR3 protein: CASSLEKQAYTEAFF

D gene: -
J gene: TRBJ2-2
clone size: few
V gene: TRBV27
CDR3 DNA: TGTGCCAGCAGCCAGGGGCAGAGGACCGGGGAGCTGTTTTTT
CDR3 protein: CASSQGQRTGELFF

D gene: -
J gene: TRBJ1-2
clone size: many
V gene: TRBV28
CDR3 DNA: TGTGCCACCAGCATAGGTCGTGACTATGGCTACACCTTC
CDR3 protein: CATSIGRDYGYTF

D gene: -
J gene: TRBJ1-3
clone size: many
V gene: TRBV5-1
CDR3 DNA: TGCGCCAGCAGCGAAGGTTCTGGAAACACCATATATTTT
CDR3 protein: CASSEGSGNTIYF

D gene: -
J gene: TRBJ1-1
clone size: few
V gene: TRBV5-6
CDR3 DNA: TGTGCCAGCACCACCGACCAGAACACTGAAGCTTTCTTT
CDR3 protein: CASTTDQNTEAFF

D gene: -
J gene: TRBJ2-7
clone size: many
V gene: TRBV6-5
CDR3 DNA: TGTGCCAGCTCACTAAGAACAGGAACTACCTACGAGCAGTACTTC
CDR3 protein: CASSLRTGTTYEQYF

D gene: TRBD1
J gene: TRBJ1-2
clone size: many
V gene: TRBV5-1
CDR3 DNA: TGCGCCAGCAGCTTGCAGGGGGATGGCTACACCTTC
CDR3 protein: CASSLQGDGYTF

D gene: -
J gene: TRBJ2-5
clone size: many
V gene: TRBV29-1
CDR3 DNA: TGCAGCGCCCTTCAGCTCGTGAAGACCCAGTACTTC
CDR3 protein: CSALQLVKTQYF

D gene: -
J gene: TRBJ1-4
clone size: medium-sized
V gene: TRBV3-1
CDR3 DNA: TGTGCCAGCAGCCAAGATCCGGGGAGGGATGAAAAACTGTTTTTT
CDR3 protein: CASSQDPGRDEKLFF

D gene: -
J gene: TRBJ1-2
clone size: many
V gene: TRBV7-7
CDR3 DNA: TGTGCCAGCAGCAAACCGGACCGCAACTATGGCTACACCTTC
CDR3 protein: CASSKPDRNYGYTF

D gene: TRBD2
J gene: TRBJ2-3
clone size: -
V gene: TRBV29-1
CDR3 DNA: TGCAGCGTGCCGGGACGGGAGGGCGCAGATACGCAGTATTTT
CDR3 protein: CSVPGREGADTQYF

D gene: -
J gene: TRBJ2-3
clone size: -
V gene: TRBV28
CDR3 DNA: TGTGCCAGCAGTCCGGGAGTTTACACAGATACGCAGTATTTT
CDR3 protein: CASSPGVYTDTQYF

D gene: TRBD2
J gene: TRBJ2-5
clone size: -
V gene: TRBV7-2
CDR3 DNA: TGTGCCAGCAGCCCAGGGCGGGAGGGGGAGACCCAGTACTTC
CDR3 protein: CASSPGREGETQYF

D gene: -
J gene: TRBJ2-7
clone size: few
V gene: TRBV28
CDR3 DNA: TGTGCCACGGACAGCAACTACGAGCAGTACTTC
CDR3 protein: CATDSNYEQYF

D gene: TRBD1
J gene: TRBJ2-7
clone size: many
V gene: TRBV19
CDR3 DNA: TGTGCCAGTAGTCGGGACAGTGGGGCCTACGAGCAGTACTTC
CDR3 protein: CASSRDSGAYEQYF

D gene: TRBD2
J gene: TRBJ2-3
clone size: many
V gene: TRBV29-1
CDR3 DNA: TGCAGCGTTGAAGGGCTAGCGGGTTCAGATACGCAGTATTTT
CDR3 protein: CSVEGLAGSDTQYF

D gene: -
J gene: TRBJ1-4
clone size: many
V gene: TRBV28
CDR3 DNA: TGTGCCAGCAGTTTAGGGGGCCGTGAGGAAAAACTGTTTTTT
CDR3 protein: CASSLGGREEKLFF

D gene: -
J gene: TRBJ2-7
clone size: few
V gene: TRBV13
CDR3 DNA: TGTGCCAGCAGCTTAGGCAGGCCGACCTACGAGCAGTACTTC
CDR3 protein: CASSLGRPTYEQYF

D gene: -
J gene: TRBJ1-6
clone size: -
V gene: TRBV28
CDR3 DNA: TGTGCCAGCAGTTTGACCCTTGAAGGCCTCCACTTT
CDR3 protein: CASSLTLEGLHF

D gene: -
J gene: TRBJ1-5
clone size: many
V gene: TRBV6-2/TRBV6-3
CDR3 DNA: TGTGCAGCTAAGCAGGCGAGCAATCAGCCCCAGCATTTT
CDR3 protein: CAAKQASNQPQHF

D gene: -
J gene: TRBJ2-3
clone size: many
V gene: TRBV5-4
CDR3 DNA: TGTGCCAGCAGCTTACAGGGTATCACAGATACGCAGTATTTT
CDR3 protein: CASSLQGITDTQYF

D gene: TRBD2
J gene: TRBJ2-1
clone size: many
V gene: TRBV5-1
CDR3 DNA: TGCGCCAGCAGCTTGGGAACACTAGCGGGCCCCGCCCATGAGCAGTTCTTC
CDR3 protein: CASSLGTLAGPAHEQFF

D gene: -
J gene: TRBJ2-6
clone size: many
V gene: TRBV28
CDR3 DNA: TGTGCCAGCAGTTTACAGGTCTCTGGGGCCAACGTCCTGACTTTC
CDR3 protein: CASSLQVSGANVLTF

D gene: TRBD2
J gene: TRBJ2-7
clone size: many
V gene: TRBV18
CDR3 DNA: TGTGCCAGCTCACCCGCTAGCGGGGGGGCCGGCGAGCAGTACTTC
CDR3 protein: CASSPASGGAGEQYF

D gene: -
J gene: TRBJ1-6
clone size: -
V gene: TRBV7-2
CDR3 DNA: TGTGCCAGCAGCTCCTGGTCCTACTATAATTCACCCCTCCACTTT
CDR3 protein: CASSSWSYYNSPLHF

D gene: TRBD2
J gene: TRBJ2-1
clone size: many
V gene: TRBV5-1
CDR3 DNA: TGCGCCAGCAGCCCCGGGCTAGCGGGGTTCAATGAGCAGTTCTTC
CDR3 protein: CASSPGLAGFNEQFF

D gene: -
J gene: TRBJ2-1
clone size: -
V gene: TRBV28
CDR3 DNA: TGTGCCACCAAGGCAGGAACGGCCTACAATGAGCAGTTCTTC
CDR3 protein: CATKAGTAYNEQFF

D gene: TRBD1
J gene: TRBJ1-5
clone size: many
V gene: TRBV6-1
CDR3 DNA: TGTGCCAGCACCCTGTCGGGACAGTTCAATCAGCCCCAGCATTTT
CDR3 protein: CASTLSGQFNQPQHF

D gene: -
J gene: TRBJ2-4
clone size: many
V gene: TRBV9
CDR3 DNA: TGTGCCAGCAGCGTAGGGTCACTAGCCAAAAACATTCAGTACTTC
CDR3 protein: CASSVGSLAKNIQYF